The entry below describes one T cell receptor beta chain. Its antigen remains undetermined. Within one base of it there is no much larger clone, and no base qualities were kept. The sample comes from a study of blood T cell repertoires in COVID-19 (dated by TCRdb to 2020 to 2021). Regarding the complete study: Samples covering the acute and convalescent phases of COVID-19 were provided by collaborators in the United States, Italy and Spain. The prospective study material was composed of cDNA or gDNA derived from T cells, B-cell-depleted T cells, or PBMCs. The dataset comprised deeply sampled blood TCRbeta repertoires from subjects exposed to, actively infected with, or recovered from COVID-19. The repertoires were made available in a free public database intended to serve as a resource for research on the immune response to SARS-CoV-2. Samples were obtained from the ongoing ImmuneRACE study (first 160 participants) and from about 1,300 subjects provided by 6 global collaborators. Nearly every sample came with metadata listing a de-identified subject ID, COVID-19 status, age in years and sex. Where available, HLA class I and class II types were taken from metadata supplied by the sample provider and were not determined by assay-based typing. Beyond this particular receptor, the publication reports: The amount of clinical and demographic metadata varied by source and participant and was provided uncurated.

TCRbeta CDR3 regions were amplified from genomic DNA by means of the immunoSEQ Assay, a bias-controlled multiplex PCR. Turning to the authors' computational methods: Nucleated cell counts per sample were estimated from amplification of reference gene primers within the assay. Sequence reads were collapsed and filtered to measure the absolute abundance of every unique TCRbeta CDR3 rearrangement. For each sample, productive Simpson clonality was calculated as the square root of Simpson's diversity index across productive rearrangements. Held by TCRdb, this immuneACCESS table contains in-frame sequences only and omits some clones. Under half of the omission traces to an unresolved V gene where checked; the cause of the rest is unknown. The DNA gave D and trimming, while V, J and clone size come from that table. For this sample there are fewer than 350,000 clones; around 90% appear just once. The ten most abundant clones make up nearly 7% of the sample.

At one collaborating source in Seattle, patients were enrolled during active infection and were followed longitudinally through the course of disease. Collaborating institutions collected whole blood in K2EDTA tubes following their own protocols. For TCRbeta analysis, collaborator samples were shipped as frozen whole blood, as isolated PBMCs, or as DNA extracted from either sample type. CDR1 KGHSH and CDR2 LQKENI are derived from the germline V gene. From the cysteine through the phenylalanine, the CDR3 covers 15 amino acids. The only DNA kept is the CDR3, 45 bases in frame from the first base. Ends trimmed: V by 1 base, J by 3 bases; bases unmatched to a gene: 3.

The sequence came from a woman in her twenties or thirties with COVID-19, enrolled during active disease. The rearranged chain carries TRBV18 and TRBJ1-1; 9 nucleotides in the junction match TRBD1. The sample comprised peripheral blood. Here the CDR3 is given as CASSPQDRGDTEAFF. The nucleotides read TGTGCCAGCTCACCACAGGACAGGGGCGACACTGAAGCTTTCTTT.